Following are 19 T cell receptor beta chains from one sample sequenced in a study of cytomegalovirus exposure and HLA in healthy donors. Clones were read by immunoSEQ multiplex PCR, and TCRdb kept only the in-frame ones, dropping some. The sample shows about 240,000 clones, 87% of them seen only once. Material for sequencing was PBMCs. Receptors originate from a man younger than 35 in good health and CMV-seronegative.

The chain combines TRBV2 with TRBJ1-5, with 9 bases lining up with TRBD1. CDR1 SNHLY and CDR2 FYNNEI come from the germline V gene. The J segment lost 5 bases and the V segment lost 3 bases, leaving 5 bases of the junction unmatched. This CDR3 contains 15 residues. CDR3 residues: CASSEQGQGYQPQHF. DNA of the CDR3: TGTGCCAGCAGTGAGCAGGGACAGGGTTATCAGCCCCAGCATTTT.

This chain uses TRBV27 with TRBJ2-2; D is perhaps TRBD1 (5 bases). The length of the CDR3 is 15 residues. Germline V gene lookup returns CDR1 MNHEY and CDR2 SMNVEV (reference sequence). The V end lost 1 base, the J end lost 8 bases, and 14 bases lay between the germline ends. The chain's CDR3 is CASSLFPARAGELFF. CDR3 coding DNA: TGTGCCAGCAGTTTATTCCCCGCCAGGGCGGGGGAGCTGTTTTTT.

The chain links TRBV27 to TRBJ2-7; D unclear. The V gene lost 5 bases and the J gene lost 0 bases, with 8 bases spanning the gap. Germline V CDR1 and CDR2: MNHEY, SMNVEV (reference sequence). This CDR3 has 13 amino acids. The chain's CDR3 is CASSLKSSYEQYF. The CDR3 nucleotides read TGTGCCAGCAGTCTTAAGAGCTCCTACGAGCAGTACTTC.

The rearrangement uses TRBV4-3 and TRBJ1-4; TRBD1 matches at 12 bases. Germline V gene lookup returns CDR1 LGHNA and CDR2 YSLEER. The CDR3 sequence is 15 residues long. J gave up 13 bases and V 3 bases, and 9 bases lay outside the gene matches. The CDR3 DNA follows: TGCGCCAGCAGCCAGGACGGGACAGGGGGCGCAAGACTGTTTTTT. Translation: CASSQDGTGGARLFF.

The J gene is TRBJ2-1, the V gene TRBV6-5; D might be TRBD2 (5 bases). This CDR3 has 12 amino acids. Germline CDR1 MNHEY, CDR2 SVGAGI. V shed 6 bases and J shed 9 bases, with 12 bases lying between them. In DNA form, the CDR3 reads TGTGCCAGCAGCATTCTTGAGGGTGAGCAGTTCTTC. Protein product: CASSILEGEQFF.

The V and J genes are TRBV7-2 and TRBJ2-3; 9 nucleotides line up with TRBD2. This CDR3 has 15 residues. Germline CDR1 is SGHTA and CDR2 is FQGNSA. CDR3 region: CASRVDLAGMDTQYF. DNA of the CDR3: TGTGCTTCCCGGGTGGACCTAGCGGGGATGGATACGCAGTATTTT. Supplemented by reference TRBV7-2 and TRBJ2-3, the full variable domain reads GAGVSQSPSNKVTEKGKDVELRCDPISGHTALYWYRQSLGQGLEFLIYFQGNSAPDKSGLPSDRFSAERTGGSVSTLTIQRTQQEDSAVYLCASRVDLAGMDTQYFGPGTRLTVL.

V usage is TRBV15 and J usage is TRBJ2-5, with D unclear. The germline V gene encodes CDR1 LNHNV and CDR2 YYDKDF (reference sequence). The CDR3 length is 12 residues. Trimming removed 6 bases from V and 5 bases from J, with 10 bases in between. The CDR3 loop reads CATSETHETQYF. The CDR3, as DNA: TGTGCCACCAGTGAAACTCACGAGACCCAGTACTTC.

The V call is TRBV6-5, the J call TRBJ2-1; 8 positions agree with TRBD2. The CDR3 is 14 residues long. CDR1 MNHEY and CDR2 SVGAGI come from the germline V gene. The trim removed 7 bases at V and 10 bases at J, leaving 12 bases unmatched. The CDR3 DNA reads TGTGCCAGCACCCCAATCGGGGGGGCCCGGGAGCAGTTCTTC. Protein: CASTPIGGAREQFF.

The chain employs TRBV9 and TRBJ2-7, with 15 bases aligning to TRBD2. V shed 2 bases and J 6 bases; nucleotides not matched to a gene: 3. The CDR3 is 15 residues long. Germline V lookup: CDR1 SGDLS, CDR2 YYNGEE. The CDR3 nucleotides are TGTGCCAGCAGCGTCGGGACTAGCGGGAGGAGCGAGCAGTACTTC. Protein product: CASSVGTSGRSEQYF. The full variable domain, with the rest looked up from reference TRBV9 and TRBJ2-7, is DSGVTQTPKHLITATGQRVTLRCSPRSGDLSVYWYQQSLDQGLQFLIQYYNGEERAKGNILERFSAQQFPDLHSELNLSSLELGDSALYFCASSVGTSGRSEQYFGPGTRLTVT.

The rearrangement links TRBV6-5 to TRBJ1-5, with D possibly matching TRBD1 (5 bases). Germline CDR1 and CDR2: MNHEY and SVGAGI. V lost 4 bases and J 5 bases, leaving 15 bases between the germline ends. This CDR3 comprises 15 residues. The CDR3 region has the DNA TGTGCCAGCAGTTCGGACATGAATAGGCATCAGCCCCAGCATTTT. This encodes CASSSDMNRHQPQHF.

This rearrangement joins TRBV27 to TRBJ2-7; D not certain. Germline assignment: CDR1 MNHEY and CDR2 SMNVEV (reference sequence). Trimming shortened V by 6 bases and J by 0 bases, and 9 bases separated the two germline ends. The CDR3 sequence is 13 residues long. The CDR3 is CASSPGYSYEQYF. For the CDR3, the DNA is TGTGCCAGCAGCCCGGGTTACTCCTACGAGCAGTACTTC.

The J gene is TRBJ1-6, the V gene TRBV4-1; 8 bases are shared with TRBD1. The CDR3 totals 17 residues. Unmatched junction bases numbered 12, after V lost 3 bases and J lost 8 bases. Germline values: CDR1 MGHRA, CDR2 YSYEKL. The CDR3 bases are TGCGCCAGCAGCCAGACCTCCGGACAGGGTCTGGATTCACCCCTCCACTTT. Translation gives CASSQTSGQGLDSPLHF.

The chain recombines TRBV5-6 with TRBJ1-6; a weak D match, TRBD1 (6 bases). V gave up 5 bases and J gave up 3 bases, with 15 bases separating them. Germline values: CDR1 SGHDT, CDR2 YYEEEE. The CDR3 is 16 amino acids. The DNA for the CDR3 is TGTGCCAGCAGGGGTGGAGACAGGAGCTATAATTCACCCCTCCACTTT. Protein sequence: CASRGGDRSYNSPLHF.

The chain has TRBV10-3 and TRBJ2-7, with TRBD1 identical over 9 bases. V was pared by 10 bases and J by 6 bases, with 10 bases of the junction left unmatched. This CDR3 is 13 amino acids long. CDR1 and CDR2 (germline): ENHRY, SYGVKD. The CDR3 DNA reads as TGTGCCACCGGTGCGGGACAGGGAGCCGAGCAGTACTTC. Its translation: CATGAGQGAEQYF.

CDR3 in DNA: TGTGGGCCCCTGTCGGCGGGAGGAGACCCTCAGCAGTTCTTC. Its translation is CGPLSAGGDPQQFF. The rearrangement uses TRBV6-5 and TRBJ2-1; 8 nucleotides line up with TRBD2. This CDR3 has 14 residues. Germline lookup yields CDR1 MNHEY and CDR2 SVGAGI.

This clone was recorded a few times. V usage is TRBV6-1 and J usage is TRBJ1-2, with a weak D call TRBD1 (5 bases). The CDR3 has 16 amino acids. CDR1 MNHNS and CDR2 SASEGT come from the germline V gene. The ends were cut back, 2 bases at V and 8 bases at J, with 21 bases in the middle. CDR3 sequence (DNA): TGTGCCAGCAGTGAACAATTGGTCATCTGGGGGGTAGGCTACACCTTC. Translating gives CASSEQLVIWGVGYTF.

This rearrangement joins TRBV15 to TRBJ2-2; 9 nucleotides align to TRBD1. This CDR3 is built from 15 residues. From germline, CDR1 is LNHNV and CDR2 YYDKDF (reference sequence). Trimming removed 0 bases from V and 7 bases from J; junction bases left unmatched: 3. The chain's CDR3 is CATSREGQGDGELFF. The DNA of the CDR3 is TGTGCCACCAGCAGAGAGGGACAGGGAGACGGGGAGCTGTTTTTT.

V usage is TRBV9 and J usage is TRBJ1-1; 7 positions agree with TRBD1. The CDR3 runs to 15 residues. V was pared by 0 bases and J by 4 bases, with 6 bases of the junction left unmatched. The germline V gene encodes CDR1 SGDLS and CDR2 YYNGEE. CDR3 nucleotides: TGTGCCAGCAGCGTAGCCCCGGCAGGGGGCACTGAAGCTTTCTTT. Translation: CASSVAPAGGTEAFF.

This clone appeared once. The chain has TRBV6-5 and TRBJ2-7, with 10 bases fitting TRBD2. The CDR3 has 15 residues. V gave up 6 bases and J gave up 0 bases; unmatched junction bases: 5. Germline V gene data show CDR1 as MNHEY and CDR2 as SVGAGI. CDR3 DNA: TGTGCCAGCAGGCGCTCTAGCGGGAGCTCCTACGAGCAGTACTTC. This sequence encodes CASRRSSGSSYEQYF.